Following are 11 T cell receptor beta chains from one sample sequenced in a study of cytomegalovirus exposure and HLA in healthy donors. Primers included in the PCR were 60 Vbeta and 13 Jbeta primers. Repertoires were generated with immunoSEQ multiplex PCR, while TCRdb's copy carries only in-frame clones and drops some. The profile shows about 110,000 clones, about 13% of them singletons. Sequencing was performed on PBMCs. Every receptor here comes from a man aged 35 to 55 in good health and CMV-seropositive.

This clone was counted a few times. V usage is TRBV21-1 and J usage is TRBJ1-5; the table gives TRBD1 as D, unverified against the DNA. TRBV21-1 is given as a pseudogene. This CDR3 is built from 16 residues. CDR3 coding DNA: TGTGCCAGCAGCAAAGCCAGGGCCGAGGGCAATCAGCCCCAGCATTTT. Residues: CASSKARAEGNQPQHF.

This clone was seen a handful of times. The chain couples TRBV19 to TRBJ2-7, with 10 bases lining up with TRBD1. Trimming removed 6 bases from V and 5 bases from J; junction bases left unmatched: 10. Looked up from germline, CDR1 is LNHDA and CDR2 is SQIVND (reference sequence). The CDR3 has 15 amino acids. In DNA form, the CDR3 reads TGTGCCAGTAGCAGGGACAGGGGAGCCCTCGACGAGCAGTACTTC. This encodes CASSRDRGALDEQYF.

The V and J genes are TRBV9 and TRBJ2-6; TRBD2 matches 9 bases. Germline V CDR1 and CDR2: SGDLS, YYNGEE. V gave up 0 bases and J gave up 3 bases; unmatched junction bases: 10. The CDR3 loop spans 19 amino acids. DNA for the CDR3: TGTGCCAGCAGCGTAGCTGAGGCGGGAGGGCCGGGTGGGGCCAACGTCCTGACTTTC. Its translation: CASSVAEAGGPGGANVLTF.

This clone was seen a handful of times. This chain uses TRBV18 with TRBJ2-3, with TRBD1 matching 9 bases. This CDR3 spans 17 amino acids. V trimming: 2 bases; J trimming: 4 bases; junction bases outside the gene matches: 10. Germline CDR1 and CDR2: KGHSH and LQKENI. The DNA for the CDR3 is TGTGCCAGCTCACCATCCCGGGACAGGGTATTGGCAGATACGCAGTATTTT. Translated, it gives CASSPSRDRVLADTQYF.

Note on this clone: This CDR3 is also generated by other DNA sequences in the sample. The chain uses TRBV11-2 and TRBJ1-2; the match to TRBD1 covers 9 bases. With V trimmed by 3 bases and J by 8 bases, 4 bases remained unmatched. CDR1 and CDR2 (germline): SGHAT, FQNNGV. The CDR3 has 13 residues. Here the CDR3 DNA reads TGTGCCAGCAGCTTGGGGGGACAGGGCGGCTACACCTTC. It translates to CASSLGGQGGYTF.

This clone has a handful of counts. This sequence joins TRBV7-9 and TRBJ2-1; D possibly corresponds to TRBD1 (6 bases). The V end lost 5 bases, the J end lost 2 bases, and 13 bases lay between the germline ends. The CDR3 totals 15 residues. CDR1 is SEHNR, CDR2 FQNEAQ, per germline (reference sequence). The CDR3 DNA reads as TGTGCCAGCAGCCTGGGACACAACACCTACAATGAGCAGTTCTTC. Translation gives CASSLGHNTYNEQFF.

This chain uses TRBV6-5 with TRBJ1-1; D is possibly TRBD1 (6 bases). The V end lost 6 bases, the J end lost 0 bases, and 11 bases lay between the germline ends. From germline, CDR1 is MNHEY and CDR2 SVGAGI. The CDR3 contains 14 residues. CDR3 sequence reads: CASRTGTLNTEAFF. The CDR3 region has the DNA TGTGCCAGCAGAACCGGGACACTGAACACTGAAGCTTTCTTT.

This clone was counted a few times. The chain has TRBV19 and TRBJ2-7, with a tentative D call TRBD1 (6 bases). Trimming shortened V by 3 bases and J by 1 base, and 13 bases separated the two germline ends. Germline V lookup: CDR1 LNHDA, CDR2 SQIVND (reference sequence). The CDR3 loop spans 15 amino acids. The DNA of the CDR3 is TGTGCCAGTAGTATGGGACATGCGTGGTCCTACGAGCAGTACTTC. It codes for CASSMGHAWSYEQYF. Complete variable domain (other parts from reference TRBV19 and TRBJ2-7): DGGITQSPKYLFRKEGQNVTLSCEQNLNHDAMYWYRQDPGQGLRLIYYSQIVNDFQKGDIAEGYSVSREKKESFPLTVTSAQKNPTAFYLCASSMGHAWSYEQYFGPGTRLTVT.

This clone was picked up a small number of times. This chain uses TRBV15 with TRBJ2-4; the match to TRBD2 covers 10 bases. The CDR3 covers 15 residues. In germline, CDR1 is LNHNV, CDR2 YYDKDF (reference sequence). The V segment lost 2 bases and the J segment 5 bases; nucleotides outside the gene matches: 3. The CDR3 here is CATSRRAGGENIQYF. Written as DNA, the CDR3 is TGTGCCACCAGCAGAAGAGCGGGAGGGGAAAACATTCAGTACTTC. Filled out from reference TRBV15 and TRBJ2-4, the complete variable domain reads DAMVIQNPRYQVTQFGKPVTLSCSQTLNHNVMYWYQQKSSQAPKLLFHYYDKDFNNEADTPDNFQSRRPNTSFCFLDIRSPGLGDTAMYLCATSRRAGGENIQYFGAGTRLSVL.

This sequence joins TRBV28 and TRBJ1-1; the D gene is possibly TRBD1 (6 bases). This CDR3 has 13 residues. V was trimmed by 7 bases and J by 6 bases, leaving 15 bases between them. Germline V gene sequence: CDR1 MDHEN, CDR2 SYDVKM. CDR3 residues: CASIRTATPEAFF. As DNA, the CDR3 is TGTGCCAGCATAAGGACAGCAACCCCTGAAGCTTTCTTT.

The table lists this clone with a few counts. CDR3 amino acids: CASSFEGATDTQYF. CDR3 DNA sequence: TGTGCCAGCAGTTTCGAGGGAGCAACAGATACGCAGTATTTT. The chain carries TRBV27 and TRBJ2-3; the D gene is possibly TRBD2 (5 bases). This CDR3 region has 14 residues. Trimming shortened V by 3 bases and J by 3 bases, and 10 bases separated the two germline ends. Germline V gene lookup returns CDR1 MNHEY and CDR2 SMNVEV (reference sequence).